This T cell receptor (beta chain) came from a study of T cell responses to AZD1222 COVID-19 vaccine. Study-level findings and limits: An increase in Spike-specific TCR breadth and depth was observed after two AZD1222 doses. As reported, nearly half of all spike-specific TCRs target variant regions that are unmutated.

As to this clone: Its specificity is not known.

The repertoire was sequenced with immunoSEQ multiplex PCR; TCRdb's copy has only in-frame clones and lacks some. Of around 96,000 clones listed, 86% are singletons. Germline V gene lookup returns CDR1 KGHDR and CDR2 SFDVKD. The CDR3 extends over 13 amino acids. J lost 4 bases, V lost 4 bases, and 2 bases had no gene match. The chain joins TRBV24-1 to TRBJ1-2; 7 positions match TRBD1. This specimen consisted of peripheral blood, obtained 28 days after the second AZD1222 dose. This TCR was recovered from an adult who received the AZD1222 COVID-19 vaccine. In nucleotides, the CDR3 is TGTGCCACCAGTGAAGGGACAGCCTATGGCTACACCTTC. Amino acids: CATSEGTAYGYTF.